This record looks at one TCR beta chain sequence and its context. The data stem from a study of blood T cell repertoires in COVID-19. V was pared by 3 bases and J by 3 bases, with 9 bases of the junction left unmatched. The CDR3 covers 16 residues. From germline, CDR1 is SGHDT and CDR2 YYEEEE. Libraries were prepared by immunoSEQ multiplex PCR; TCRdb keeps only in-frame clonotypes and omits some of them. This sample has about 200,000 clones; 86% occur once, and the top ten carry 20% to 25%. This receptor was taken from a middle-aged woman in a cohort exposed to, infected with or recovered from COVID-19 (not recorded which). Material for sequencing was PBMCs or T cells enriched from blood (not recorded which). The chain links TRBV5-6 to TRBJ1-2; TRBD1 agrees at 9 bases. DNA of the CDR3: TGTGCCAGCAGCTCGAAAAAACAGGGGGCGCACTATGGCTACACCTTC. As protein: CASSSKKQGAHYGYTF.